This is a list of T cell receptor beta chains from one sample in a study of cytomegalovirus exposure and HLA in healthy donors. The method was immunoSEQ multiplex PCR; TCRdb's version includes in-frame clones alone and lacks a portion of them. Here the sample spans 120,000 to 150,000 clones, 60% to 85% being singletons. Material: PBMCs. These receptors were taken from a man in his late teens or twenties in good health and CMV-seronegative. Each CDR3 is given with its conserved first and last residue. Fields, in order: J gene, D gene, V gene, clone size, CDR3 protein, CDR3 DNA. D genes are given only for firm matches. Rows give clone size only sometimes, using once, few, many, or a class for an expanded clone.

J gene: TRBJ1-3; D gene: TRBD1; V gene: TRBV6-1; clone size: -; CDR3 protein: CASSEHLTGGTGNTIYF; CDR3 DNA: TGTGCCAGCAGTGAGCACCTAACAGGGGGCACTGGAAACACCATATATTTT
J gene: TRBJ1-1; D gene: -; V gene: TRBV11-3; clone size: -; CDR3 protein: CASSSQGYTEAFF; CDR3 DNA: TGTGCCAGCAGCTCTCAGGGATACACTGAAGCTTTCTTT
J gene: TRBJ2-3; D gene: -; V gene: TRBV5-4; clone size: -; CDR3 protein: CASSLDRTDTQYF; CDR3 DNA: TGTGCCAGCAGCTTGGACAGGACAGATACGCAGTATTTT
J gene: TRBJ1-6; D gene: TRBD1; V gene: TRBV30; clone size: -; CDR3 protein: CAWSATGESPLHF; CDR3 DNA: TGTGCCTGGAGTGCAACAGGGGAATCACCCCTCCACTTT
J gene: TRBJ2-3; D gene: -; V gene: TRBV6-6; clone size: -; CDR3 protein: CASSSTISSTDTQYF; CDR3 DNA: TGTGCCAGCAGTTCTACTATCTCTAGCACAGATACGCAGTATTTT
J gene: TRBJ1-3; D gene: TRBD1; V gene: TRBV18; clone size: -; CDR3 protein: CASSRMTGDSGNTIYF; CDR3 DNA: TGTGCCAGCTCACGTATGACAGGGGACTCTGGAAACACCATATATTTT
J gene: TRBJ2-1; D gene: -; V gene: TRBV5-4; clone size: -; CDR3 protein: CASTRGGPNFYNEQFF; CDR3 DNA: TGTGCCAGCACTCGTGGCGGCCCTAACTTCTACAATGAGCAGTTCTTC
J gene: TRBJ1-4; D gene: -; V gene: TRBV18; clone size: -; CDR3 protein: CASSPGLNEKLFF; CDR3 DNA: TGTGCCAGCTCCCCAGGGCTTAATGAAAAACTGTTTTTT
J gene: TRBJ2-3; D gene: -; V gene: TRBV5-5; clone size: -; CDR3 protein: CASSSTAPTDTQYF; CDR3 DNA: TGTGCCAGCAGCTCGACAGCACCCACAGATACGCAGTATTTT
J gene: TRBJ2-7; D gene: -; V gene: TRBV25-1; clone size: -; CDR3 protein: CASSDQGYEQYF; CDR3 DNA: TGTGCCAGCAGTGATCAGGGCTACGAGCAGTACTTC
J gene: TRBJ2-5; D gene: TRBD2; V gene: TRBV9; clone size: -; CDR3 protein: CASSVDSGGLWKEETQYF; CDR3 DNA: TGTGCCAGCAGCGTAGATTCGGGAGGGTTGTGGAAAGAAGAGACCCAGTACTTC
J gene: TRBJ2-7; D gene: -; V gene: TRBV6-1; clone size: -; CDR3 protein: CASSEISGAYEQYF; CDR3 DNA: TGTGCCAGCAGTGAAATCTCCGGGGCCTACGAGCAGTACTTC
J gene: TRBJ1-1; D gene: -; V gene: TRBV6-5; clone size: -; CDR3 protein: CASSWAKGRATEAFF; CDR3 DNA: TGTGCCAGCAGTTGGGCGAAGGGGAGGGCCACTGAAGCTTTCTTT
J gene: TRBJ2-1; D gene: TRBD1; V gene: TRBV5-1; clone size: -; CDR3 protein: CASSSTGGGLGSEQFF; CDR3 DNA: TGCGCCAGCAGCTCGACAGGGGGGGGCCTAGGTAGTGAGCAGTTCTTC
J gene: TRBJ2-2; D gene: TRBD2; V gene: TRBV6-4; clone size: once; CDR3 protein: CASSDSLLAGGSGELFF; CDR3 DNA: TGTGCCAGCAGTGACTCGTTACTAGCGGGAGGTTCCGGGGAGCTGTTTTTT
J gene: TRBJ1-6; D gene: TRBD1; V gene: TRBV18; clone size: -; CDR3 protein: CASSPTGDRNSPLHF; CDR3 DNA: TGTGCCAGCTCACCCACAGGGGATCGTAATTCACCCCTCCACTTT
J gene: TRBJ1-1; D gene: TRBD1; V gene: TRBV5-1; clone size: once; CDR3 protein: CASSRTGGSTEAFF; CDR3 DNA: TGCGCCAGCAGCCGGACAGGGGGTAGCACTGAAGCTTTCTTT
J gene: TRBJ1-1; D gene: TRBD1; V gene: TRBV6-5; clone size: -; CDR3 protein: CASSYGGQGGSEAFF; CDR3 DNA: TGTGCCAGCAGTTACGGGGGGCAGGGGGGCTCTGAAGCTTTCTTT
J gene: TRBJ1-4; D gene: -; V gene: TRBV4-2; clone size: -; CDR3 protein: CASSSPTAETNEKLFF; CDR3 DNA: TGTGCCAGCAGCTCACCTACGGCGGAAACTAATGAAAAACTGTTTTTT
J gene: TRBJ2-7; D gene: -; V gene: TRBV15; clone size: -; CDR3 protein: CATSRDPRVSYEQYF; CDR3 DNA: TGTGCCACCAGCAGAGATCCGCGGGTCTCCTACGAGCAGTACTTC
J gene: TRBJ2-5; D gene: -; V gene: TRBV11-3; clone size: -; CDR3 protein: CASSLVAGLVETQYF; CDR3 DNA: TGTGCCAGCAGCTTAGTCGCCGGGTTGGTCGAGACCCAGTACTTC
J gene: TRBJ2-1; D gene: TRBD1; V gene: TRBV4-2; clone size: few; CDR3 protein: CASSQDQGAGLSYNEQFF; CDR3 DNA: TGTGCCAGCAGCCAAGATCAGGGGGCGGGGCTCTCCTACAATGAGCAGTTCTTC
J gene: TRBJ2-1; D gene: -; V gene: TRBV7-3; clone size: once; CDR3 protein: CASSSRLGATYNEQFF; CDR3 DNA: TGTGCCAGCAGCTCCCGTTTGGGGGCCACCTACAATGAGCAGTTCTTC
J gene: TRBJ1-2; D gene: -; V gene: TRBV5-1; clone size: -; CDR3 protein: CASSLTGGLGYGYTF; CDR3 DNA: TGCGCCAGCAGCTTGACGGGGGGGCTGGGCTATGGCTACACCTTC
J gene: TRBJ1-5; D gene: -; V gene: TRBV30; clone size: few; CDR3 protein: CAWSVGTNSNQPQHF; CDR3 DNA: TGTGCCTGGAGTGTGGGGACTAATAGCAATCAGCCCCAGCATTTT
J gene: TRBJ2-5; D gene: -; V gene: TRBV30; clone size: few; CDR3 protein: CAWGRDGRGEQYF; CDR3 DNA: TGTGCCTGGGGACGTGACGGACGCGGGGAGCAGTACTTC
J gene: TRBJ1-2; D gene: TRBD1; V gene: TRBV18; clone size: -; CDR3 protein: CASSPNVLGQGASTNYGYTF; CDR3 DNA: TGTGCCAGCTCACCGAATGTCCTAGGACAGGGGGCGTCGACTAACTATGGCTACACCTTC
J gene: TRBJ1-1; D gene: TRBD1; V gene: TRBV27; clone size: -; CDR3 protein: CASSTLQGAIGMNTEAFF; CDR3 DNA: TGTGCCAGCAGTACCTTACAGGGGGCCATCGGGATGAACACTGAAGCTTTCTTT
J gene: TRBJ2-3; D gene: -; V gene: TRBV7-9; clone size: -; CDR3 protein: CASTTGVELNTQYF; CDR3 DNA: TGTGCCAGCACTACCGGGGTGGAGCTCAATACGCAGTATTTT
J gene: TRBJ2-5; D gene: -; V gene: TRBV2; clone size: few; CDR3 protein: CASSDPWGPADQETQYF; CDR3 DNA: TGTGCCAGCAGTGACCCTTGGGGGCCGGCCGACCAAGAGACCCAGTACTTC
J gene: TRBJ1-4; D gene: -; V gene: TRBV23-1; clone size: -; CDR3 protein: CASSQVGAGVNEKLFF; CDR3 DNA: TGCGCCAGCAGTCAGGTGGGGGCTGGTGTTAATGAAAAACTGTTTTTT
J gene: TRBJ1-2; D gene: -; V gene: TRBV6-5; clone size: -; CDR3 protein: CASSYSWQGKYGYTF; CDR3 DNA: TGTGCCAGCAGTTACTCGTGGCAGGGAAAGTATGGCTACACCTTC
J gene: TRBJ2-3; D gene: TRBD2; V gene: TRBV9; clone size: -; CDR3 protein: CASSAGTSGRGTDTQYF; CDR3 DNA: TGTGCCAGCAGCGCCGGGACTAGCGGGAGAGGCACAGATACGCAGTATTTT
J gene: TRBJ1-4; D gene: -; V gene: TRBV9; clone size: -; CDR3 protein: CASSVPSSSEKLFF; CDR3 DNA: TGTGCCAGCAGCGTCCCCAGTAGCTCTGAAAAACTGTTTTTT
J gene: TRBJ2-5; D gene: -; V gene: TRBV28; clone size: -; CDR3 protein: CASSPLTSAGRETQYF; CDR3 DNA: TGTGCCAGCAGTCCCCTCACGAGTGCAGGCAGGGAGACCCAGTACTTC
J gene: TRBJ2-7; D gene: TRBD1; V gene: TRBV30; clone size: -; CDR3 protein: CAWSLQGLEQYF; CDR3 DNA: TGTGCCTGGAGTCTACAGGGGCTCGAGCAGTACTTC
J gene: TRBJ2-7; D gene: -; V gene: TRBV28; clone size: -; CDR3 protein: CASSPGSAQGLYEQYF; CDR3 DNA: TGTGCCAGCAGCCCTGGTTCCGCACAGGGCCTATACGAGCAGTACTTC
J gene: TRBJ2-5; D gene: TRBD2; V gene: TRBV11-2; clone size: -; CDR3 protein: CASSLDPAGGLGTQYF; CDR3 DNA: TGTGCCAGCAGCTTAGATCCAGCGGGGGGGCTAGGGACCCAGTACTTC
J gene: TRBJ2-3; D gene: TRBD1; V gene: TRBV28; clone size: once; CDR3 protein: CASSFLGQGRPATQYF; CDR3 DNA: TGTGCCAGCAGTTTCCTAGGACAGGGGCGGCCCGCTACGCAGTATTTT
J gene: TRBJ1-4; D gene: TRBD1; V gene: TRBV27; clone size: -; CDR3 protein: CASSLTGGNEKLFF; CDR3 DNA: TGTGCCAGCAGTTTAACAGGGGGGAATGAAAAACTGTTTTTT
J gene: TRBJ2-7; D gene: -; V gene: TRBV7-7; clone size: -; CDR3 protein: CASSSGLGDSYEQYF; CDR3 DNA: TGTGCCAGCAGCTCCGGGTTGGGGGACTCCTACGAGCAGTACTTC